The clone carrying this T cell receptor beta chain was found many times. Antigen unknown. The sample originates from a study of regulatory T cells in long-lasting Graves disease. Study-wide background: By definition, persistent Graves' disease involved antithyroid drugs for over 5 years alongside positive TSH receptor antibodies.

Study-wide results and limits: Thyroid tissue was not studied; only peripheral blood was. Newly diagnosed disease favored TRBV20-1 and TRBJ2-1 over persistent disease.

V lost 5 bases to trimming and J lost 8 bases, with 15 bases between them. The CDR3 runs 12 residues. CDR1 and CDR2 (germline): DFQATT, SNEGSKA (reference sequence). Time point defined: persistent/refractory GD, antithyroid drugs over 5 years with positive TRAb. Researchers made the TCR library from RNA that was extracted from PBMCs. Construction of the TCR beta libraries employed iRepertoire HTBI primers in conjunction with Arm-PCR of CDR3 regions. As handled by the study authors: Across the samples, identification revealed 55 to 80 TRBV and some 14 TRBJ segments. From the multiplex PCR reads, TCRdb called clonotypes with MiXCR, one entry per CDR3 protein. The V and J calls were not made by the authors but by TCRdb's processing. In the table there are more than 300,000 distinct CDR3 sequences, 20% to 25% of which are singletons.

The specimen was peripheral blood mononuclear cells (PBMCs), collected when the disease was refractory, from a patient treated with antithyroid drugs. The gene calls are TRBV20-1 and TRBJ1-2; no clear D gene. The receptor was derived from a woman aged 40 to 50 with Graves disease. This CDR3 is CSAGNVGEGYTF. The CDR3 DNA follows: TGCAGTGCTGGCAACGTAGGTGAAGGCTACACCTTC.